The 6 T cell receptor beta chains given below trace back to one sample, sequenced in a study of shared clonotypes between healthy human individuals. Naive-designated CD8 cells lacked CD45RO, were positively enriched for CCR7, and omitted terminally differentiated effector memory CD45RA+ cells. TCRdb keeps only in-frame clones here, not all; method: immunoSEQ multiplex PCR. The sample yields about 2.1 million clones, just under 95% seen once. Material for sequencing was naive CD8+ T cells from PBMCs. Receptor source: a man aged 18 to 29 in good health. Some clones in this sample may be carry-over from other donors' samples.

V is TRBV29-1 and J is TRBJ2-7, with 9 nucleotides matching TRBD1. The ends lost 4 bases at V and 4 bases at J; junction bases unmatched: 5. The CDR3 contains 13 residues. The germline CDR1 and CDR2 sequences are SQVTM and ANQGSEA. CDR3 sequence (DNA): TGCAGCGTTGGCGGGACAGGGTGGTACGAGCAGTACTTC. Translation gives CSVGGTGWYEQYF.

The chain couples TRBV6-5 to TRBJ2-1, with D possibly TRBD2 on 6 matching bases. V dropped 1 base and J dropped 8 bases, with 18 bases sitting between them. This CDR3 is built from 16 residues. Per the germline V gene, CDR1 is MNHEY and CDR2 is SVGAGI. CDR3 DNA: TGTGCCAGCAGTTACTTTAGGGGAGGCGCGAGGGATGAGCAGTTCTTC. It specifies CASSYFRGGARDEQFF.

Points on this clone: This CDR3 is also generated by other DNA sequences in the sample. V is TRBV19 and J is TRBJ2-7; 14 bases fit TRBD2. V lost 5 bases and J lost 3; bases outside the gene matches: 3. This CDR3 is built from 15 residues. CDR1 is LNHDA, CDR2 SQIVND, per germline (reference sequence). CDR3 sequence (DNA): TGTGCCAGTAGTGCCGGACTAGCGGGGGGCTACGAGCAGTACTTC. It translates to CASSAGLAGGYEQYF.

This clone was counted a single time. The CDR3 sequence: CASTGSRVYPYGYTF. The CDR3 DNA follows: TGTGCCAGCACTGGTAGCCGGGTCTACCCCTATGGCTACACCTTC. V usage is TRBV28 and J usage is TRBJ1-2; D ambiguous. Germline CDR1 and CDR2: MDHEN and SYDVKM. The V and J ends lost 7 bases and 4 bases respectively, with 19 bases between them. This CDR3 has 15 residues.

V and J are TRBV7-8 and TRBJ2-1; TRBD2 matches 8 bases. The CDR3 totals 17 residues. After removal of 3 bases from V and 0 bases from J, the junction contained 7 bases not matched to a gene. Germline-derived CDR1 and CDR2 are SGHVS and FQNEAQ. Written as DNA, the CDR3 is TGTGCCAGCAGCTTTAGGGGGAGCGGGAGCTCCTACAATGAGCAGTTCTTC. Residues: CASSFRGSGSSYNEQFF.

The chain has TRBV6-1 and TRBJ1-4; 11 bases agree with TRBD1. Trimming removed 4 bases from V and 1 base from J; junction bases left unmatched: 8. The CDR3 sequence is 18 residues long. Germline lookup yields CDR1 MNHNS and CDR2 SASEGT. DNA for the CDR3: TGTGCCAGCAGTGGGGGACAGGGGGTGATCCGAACTAATGAAAAACTGTTTTTT. It codes for CASSGGQGVIRTNEKLFF.